This T cell receptor beta chain was sequenced in a study of molecular identifiers for immune sequencing clone quantification. Regarding the study as a whole: In naive cells, clones above 20 RNA copies held under 1% of molecules, whereas in effector cells they held over 98%.

V lost 1 base and J 5 bases, leaving 9 bases between the germline ends. CDR1 and CDR2 (germline): DFQATT, SNEGSKA (reference sequence). The CDR3 totals 13 residues. Many counts were recorded for this clonotype. Its antigen is currently unknown. Each CDR3 protein is one row after TCRdb ran MiXCR on the PCR reads. The data contain 88,000 or so distinct CDR3 sequences, about 21% of them singletons. This receptor was obtained from a human donor in good health. Some libraries in this study had Jurkat cell RNA spiked in. The chain uses TRBV20-1 and TRBJ1-5; D unresolved. Sequenced: naive CD8+ T cells from blood, with Jurkat cell RNA spiked in. As to subset: FACS-sorted CD8+CD4-CCR7+CD45RA+ naive T cells. CDR3 nucleotide sequence: TGCAGTGCTAGAGTAGCTTGGGATCAGCCCCAGCATTTT. It is translated as CSARVAWDQPQHF.